These T cell receptor beta chains were read from a single sample in a study of T cells after yellow fever vaccination. TCRdb re-called the 5' RACE reads through MiXCR, storing one row per CDR3 protein. In the table there are approximately 300,000 distinct CDR3 sequences, 9.5% to 12% of which are singletons. Sequencing used CD4+ T cells sorted from PBMCs, obtained 45 days after the yellow fever booster vaccination. These receptors were taken from a man aged 18 to 30 who received the YFV17D yellow fever vaccine. The CDR3 runs from the conserved cysteine through the conserved F or W. A D gene is named only where the DNA matches it firmly. Only part of the rows carry a size: once, few, many, or a class if the clone is expanded.

V gene: TRBV4-1; D gene: TRBD2; J gene: TRBJ2-3; clone size: -; CDR3 DNA: TGCGCCAGCAGCCCCTGGGACACTAGCGGGGGCACAGATACGCAGTATTTT; CDR3 protein: CASSPWDTSGGTDTQYF
V gene: TRBV5-1; D gene: -; J gene: TRBJ1-3; clone size: few; CDR3 DNA: TGCGCCAGCAGTATGATCGGAAGCAGTGGAAACACCATATATTTT; CDR3 protein: CASSMIGSSGNTIYF
V gene: TRBV3-1; D gene: -; J gene: TRBJ1-3; clone size: many; CDR3 DNA: TGTGCCAGCAGCCAAGGAGCCGGGCCGATTGGAAACACCATATATTTT; CDR3 protein: CASSQGAGPIGNTIYF
V gene: TRBV7-2; D gene: TRBD1; J gene: TRBJ1-1; clone size: -; CDR3 DNA: TGTGCCAGCAGCTCACGGACAGGGGAAGCTTTCTTT; CDR3 protein: CASSSRTGEAFF
V gene: TRBV7-2; D gene: -; J gene: TRBJ2-5; clone size: many; CDR3 DNA: TGTGCCAGCAGCTTGGGTCCGGAGACCCAGTACTTC; CDR3 protein: CASSLGPETQYF
V gene: TRBV7-9; D gene: -; J gene: TRBJ1-6; clone size: many; CDR3 DNA: TGTGCCAGCAGCTTAGTCTTCCGGAATTCACCCCTCCACTTT; CDR3 protein: CASSLVFRNSPLHF
V gene: TRBV19; D gene: TRBD1; J gene: TRBJ2-5; clone size: -; CDR3 DNA: TGTGCCAGTGATTCGGGACAGCAAGAGACCCAGTACTTC; CDR3 protein: CASDSGQQETQYF
V gene: TRBV6-5; D gene: -; J gene: TRBJ2-7; clone size: few; CDR3 DNA: TGTGCCAGCAAGAGAGGAATTACCTACGAGCAGTACTTC; CDR3 protein: CASKRGITYEQYF
V gene: TRBV4-2; D gene: -; J gene: TRBJ2-3; clone size: few; CDR3 DNA: TGTGCCAGCAGCCAAGATAAAGGCTGGGATACGCAGTATTTT; CDR3 protein: CASSQDKGWDTQYF
V gene: TRBV7-2; D gene: TRBD1; J gene: TRBJ1-2; clone size: once; CDR3 DNA: TGTGCCAGCAGCCAACAGGGGGCTTTTGATGGCTACACCTTC; CDR3 protein: CASSQQGAFDGYTF
V gene: TRBV6-1; D gene: -; J gene: TRBJ1-1; clone size: few; CDR3 DNA: TGTGCCAGCAGTCCCCGGTTTTCGAACACTGAAGCTTTCTTT; CDR3 protein: CASSPRFSNTEAFF
V gene: TRBV6-6; D gene: -; J gene: TRBJ1-6; clone size: -; CDR3 DNA: TGTGCCAGCAGTTATTTCCTGAGCTCCTATAATTCACCCCTCCACTTT; CDR3 protein: CASSYFLSSYNSPLHF
V gene: TRBV5-1; D gene: -; J gene: TRBJ1-2; clone size: many; CDR3 DNA: TGCGCCAGCAGCCCGGGACAAGAGAAACATGGCTACACCTTC; CDR3 protein: CASSPGQEKHGYTF
V gene: TRBV5-1; D gene: TRBD1; J gene: TRBJ1-1; clone size: few; CDR3 DNA: TGCGCCAGCAGCTCGACAGGGAGCACTGAAGCTTTCTTT; CDR3 protein: CASSSTGSTEAFF
V gene: TRBV7-2; D gene: TRBD1; J gene: TRBJ2-4; clone size: -; CDR3 DNA: TGTGCCAGCAGCTTAGGGGGACAGATTCAGTACTTC; CDR3 protein: CASSLGGQIQYF
V gene: TRBV7-2; D gene: TRBD2; J gene: TRBJ2-5; clone size: -; CDR3 DNA: TGTGCCAGCAGCTGGGGGACTAGCGGGTTCCAAGAGACCCAGTACTTC; CDR3 protein: CASSWGTSGFQETQYF
V gene: TRBV25-1; D gene: -; J gene: TRBJ1-2; clone size: -; CDR3 DNA: TGTGCCAGCAGTGAATATACGGACCCGGGGGGCTACACCTTC; CDR3 protein: CASSEYTDPGGYTF
V gene: TRBV7-8; D gene: TRBD1; J gene: TRBJ2-1; clone size: few; CDR3 DNA: TGTGCCAGCAGCTTAGTGGACAGGGGGCTTGAGCAGTTCTTC; CDR3 protein: CASSLVDRGLEQFF
V gene: TRBV5-5; D gene: -; J gene: TRBJ2-3; clone size: many; CDR3 DNA: TGTGCCAGCAGCCCCCTGACGGGAGCCCCCACAGATACGCAGTATTTT; CDR3 protein: CASSPLTGAPTDTQYF
V gene: TRBV5-1; D gene: TRBD1; J gene: TRBJ2-5; clone size: few; CDR3 DNA: TGCGCCAGCAGCGAGGGGGCATCGGAGACCCAGTACTTC; CDR3 protein: CASSEGASETQYF
V gene: TRBV11-2; D gene: TRBD1; J gene: TRBJ2-5; clone size: many; CDR3 DNA: TGTGCCAGCAGCGAAGACAGGGGGCTGGAGACCCAGTACTTC; CDR3 protein: CASSEDRGLETQYF
V gene: TRBV29-1; D gene: TRBD2; J gene: TRBJ2-1; clone size: few; CDR3 DNA: TGCAGCGTTGCCAGCGGGGCCTACAATGAGCAGTTCTTC; CDR3 protein: CSVASGAYNEQFF